The TCR beta chain under discussion was sequenced for a study of chemoradiotherapy in HPV16-positive cancers. Study-wide background: A couple of HPV16-positive patients' cells yielded candidate HPV-specific clones and common motifs. Study-wide results and limits: Non-HPV-specific T cells did not expand in tumors during treatment, whereas candidate HPV-specific clones and E7-related motifs did.

Over chemoradiotherapy, repertoires were sampled more than once. Remarks on this clone: Its target is not known.

Germline values: CDR1 MNHNS, CDR2 SASEGT. The length of the CDR3 is 15 residues. V gave up 2 bases and J gave up 1 base, with 12 bases separating them. The data were produced by immunoSEQ multiplex PCR, yet TCRdb's version contains in-frame clones alone and is incomplete. The repertoire includes roughly 15,000 clones, more than 60% of them detected once, and roughly a tenth sits in the top ten. This receptor was identified in a human donor with HPV-associated anogenital cancer. Sampling took place from a patient who underwent chemoradiotherapy. This chain links TRBV6-1 with TRBJ2-7, with D perhaps matching TRBD1 or TRBD2 (6 bases each). CDR3 nucleotide sequence: TGTGCCAGCAGTGAAAGGGGGGCAGCTTCCTACGAGCAGTACTTC. Translated, it gives CASSERGAASYEQYF.